The T cell receptor (beta chain) described here comes from a study of cytomegalovirus exposure and HLA in healthy donors. Notes on the study in general: In a later analysis, the majority of CMV-associated beta chains seemingly showed HLA restriction. Later on, a genetic analysis was performed. It linked a missense variant in DCLRE1C with V- and J-gene trimming of TCR beta. Later analysis showed TCR association rates varying by HLA locus, highest for DRB1 and lowest for HLA-C.

Amplification used 60 Vbeta primers and 13 Jbeta primers. Repertoires were generated with immunoSEQ multiplex PCR, while TCRdb's copy carries only in-frame clones and drops some. The sample lists about 140,000 clones; more than 60% were seen once. The CDR3 contains 15 residues. The V end was cut by 0 bases, the J end by 0 bases, with 9 bases between. Germline assignment: CDR1 WNHNN and CDR2 SYGVQD (reference sequence). A remark on this clone: The antigen remains unidentified.

The gene calls are TRBV10-1 and TRBJ2-7; D is unresolved. Sequencing used PBMCs. The sequence derives from a man in his forties in good health and CMV-seronegative. The CDR3, as DNA: TGCGCCAGCAGTGAGTCGTGGGCACCCTCCTACGAGCAGTACTTC. Translating gives CASSESWAPSYEQYF.